Listed below are T cell receptor beta chains from one sample, sequenced in a study of blood T cell repertoires in COVID-19. TCRdb's table, derived via immunoSEQ multiplex PCR, lists solely in-frame clones and lacks some. The table records around 68,000 clones, 70% to 85% of them present only once. Material: peripheral blood. All receptors come from a man older than 75 with active COVID-19. Each CDR3 is given with its conserved first and last residue. Fields, in order: clone size, J gene, D gene, V gene, CDR3 protein, CDR3 DNA. The D gene is left open where the match is weak. Clone sizes are given selectively: once, few, many, or a class where the clone is expanded.

- | TRBJ1-5 | TRBD1 | TRBV28 | CAIRDRGNQPQHF | TGTGCCATCCGGGACAGGGGGAACCAGCCCCAGCATTTT
- | TRBJ2-4 | - | TRBV5-6 | CASSSFQIAKNIQYF | TGTGCCAGCAGCTCGTTCCAGATAGCCAAAAACATTCAGTACTTC
- | TRBJ1-2 | TRBD1 | TRBV6-5 | CASSRDRGRGGYTF | TGTGCCAGCAGTCGGGACAGGGGGCGCGGTGGCTACACCTTC
- | TRBJ1-1 | TRBD1 | TRBV6-5 | CASRNRGATEAFF | TGTGCCAGCAGAAACAGGGGCGCCACTGAAGCTTTCTTT
- | TRBJ1-5 | - | TRBV25-1 | CASSYSNQPQHF | TGTGCCAGCAGCTATAGCAATCAGCCCCAGCATTTT
- | TRBJ1-3 | - | TRBV19 | CASSIGALSGNTIYF | TGTGCCAGTAGTATTGGGGCCCTCTCTGGAAACACCATATATTTT
once | TRBJ1-2 | TRBD1 | TRBV28 | CASYDRGKNGYTF | TGTGCCAGCTATGACAGGGGTAAAAATGGCTACACCTTC
- | TRBJ1-1 | - | TRBV3-1/TRBV3-2 | CASSQGGRTEAFF | TGTGCCAGCAGCCAAGGAGGGCGCACTGAAGCTTTCTTT
- | TRBJ2-3 | - | TRBV6-5 | CASSYGQGKGTDTQYF | TGTGCCAGCAGTTACGGTCAGGGCAAGGGCACAGATACGCAGTATTTT
- | TRBJ1-2 | - | TRBV19 | CASSGQQKRGGYTF | TGTGCCAGTAGCGGACAGCAAAAGCGGGGTGGCTACACCTTC
- | TRBJ2-3 | TRBD2 | TRBV9 | CASSVATGGHDTQYF | TGTGCCAGCAGCGTAGCTACGGGGGGGCACGATACGCAGTATTTT
- | TRBJ2-3 | - | TRBV7-8 | CASSRALGPTDTQYF | TGTGCCAGCAGCCGTGCGTTGGGGCCCACAGATACGCAGTATTTT
- | TRBJ2-1 | - | TRBV18 | CASSSENYNEQFF | TGTGCCAGCTCATCAGAAAATTACAATGAGCAGTTCTTC
- | TRBJ2-1 | - | TRBV7-2 | CASSLASGIDEQFF | TGTGCCAGCAGCTTAGCGTCAGGGATCGATGAGCAGTTCTTC
- | TRBJ1-3 | - | TRBV5-6 | CASSVAGNSGNTIYF | TGTGCCAGCAGCGTTGCAGGAAACTCTGGAAACACCATATATTTT
- | TRBJ2-1 | TRBD2 | TRBV2 | CASSEGTSSGNEQFF | TGTGCCAGCAGTGAGGGGACTAGCTCGGGCAATGAGCAGTTCTTC
once | TRBJ2-5 | TRBD1 | TRBV5-1 | CASRRTGANQETQYF | TGCGCCAGCAGGCGGACAGGGGCCAACCAAGAGACCCAGTACTTC